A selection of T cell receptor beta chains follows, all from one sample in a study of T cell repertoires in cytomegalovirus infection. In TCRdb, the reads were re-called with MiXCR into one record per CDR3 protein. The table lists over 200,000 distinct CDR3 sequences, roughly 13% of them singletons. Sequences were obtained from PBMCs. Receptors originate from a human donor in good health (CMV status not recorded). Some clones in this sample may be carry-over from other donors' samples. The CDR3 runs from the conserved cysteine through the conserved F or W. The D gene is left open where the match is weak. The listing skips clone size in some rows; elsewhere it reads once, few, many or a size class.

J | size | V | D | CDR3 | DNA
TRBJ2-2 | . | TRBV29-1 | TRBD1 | CSVGNRTGANTGELFF | TGCAGCGTTGGTAATCGGACAGGGGCGAACACCGGGGAGCTGTTTTTT
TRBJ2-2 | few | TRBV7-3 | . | CASSLRPRGSGELFF | TGTGCCAGCAGCTTGCGGCCACGGGGGTCCGGGGAGCTGTTTTTT
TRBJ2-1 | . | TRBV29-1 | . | CSVVTLWGNEQFF | TGCAGCGTTGTTACTCTATGGGGCAATGAGCAGTTCTTC
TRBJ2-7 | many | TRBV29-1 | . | CSVEDLYEQYF | TGCAGCGTTGAAGATCTATACGAGCAGTACTTC
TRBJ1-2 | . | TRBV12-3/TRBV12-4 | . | CASSPPGGRGYTF | TGTGCCAGCAGTCCCCCCGGGGGCCGGGGCTACACCTTC
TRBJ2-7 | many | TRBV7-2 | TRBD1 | CASSLEMTGPYEQYF | TGTGCCAGCAGCTTAGAGATGACAGGGCCCTACGAGCAGTACTTC
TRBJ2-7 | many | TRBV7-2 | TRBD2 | CASSPTRSGGSYEQYF | TGTGCCAGCAGCCCGACTCGATCGGGGGGTTCCTACGAGCAGTACTTC
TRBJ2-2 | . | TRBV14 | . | CASSQVHRSNTGELFF | TGTGCCAGCAGCCAAGTTCACAGGTCAAACACCGGGGAGCTGTTTTTT
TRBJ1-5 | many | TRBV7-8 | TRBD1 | CASSPGQHQPQHF | TGTGCCAGCAGCCCGGGACAGCATCAGCCCCAGCATTTT
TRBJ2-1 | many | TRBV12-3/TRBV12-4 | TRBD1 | CASSSPGQGSNEQFF | TGTGCCAGCAGTTCCCCGGGACAGGGGTCGAATGAGCAGTTCTTC
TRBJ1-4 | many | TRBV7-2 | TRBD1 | CASSLWDSQLFF | TGTGCCAGCAGCTTGTGGGACAGTCAACTGTTTTTT